This T cell receptor beta chain was captured in a study of molecular identifiers for immune sequencing clone quantification. TCRdb reprocessed the PCR reads with MiXCR, giving one entry per CDR3 protein. The sample holds more than 450,000 distinct CDR3 sequences, about a fifth seen once. At least ten counts were recorded for this clonotype. The antigen is unknown. CDR1 is SGHTA, CDR2 FQGNSA, per germline. V was clipped by 4 bases and J by 2 bases, with 16 bases between them. CDR3 length equals 16 residues. Study results and caveats: In naive cells, clones above 20 RNA copies held under 1% of molecules, whereas in effector cells they held over 98%.

This receptor was taken from a human donor in good health. Some libraries in this study had Jurkat cell RNA spiked in. Sequenced: naive CD8+ T cells from blood, with Jurkat cell RNA spiked in. Subset defined: FACS-sorted CD8+CD4-CCR7+CD45RA+ naive T cells. The V call is TRBV7-2, the J call TRBJ2-3; possibly TRBD1 or TRBD2 for D (6 bases each). The CDR3 sequence: CASSSPPGDFTDTQYF. CDR3 nucleotides: TGTGCCAGCAGCTCTCCTCCAGGGGACTTCACAGATACGCAGTATTTT.